The present TCR beta chain was sequenced within a study of blood T cell repertoires in COVID-19. Study-level information: Researchers got acute and convalescent COVID-19 samples from the United States, Italy and Spain. Nucleic acid was either cDNA or gDNA, and it came from T cells, B-cell-depleted T cells, or PBMCs.

Under the authors' procedure: Amplified reference gene primers provided the basis for estimating nucleated cell counts. Produced via immunoSEQ multiplex PCR; TCRdb's table is partial and in-frame only. Clonal size and the V and J genes are those of that table, whereas D and trimming came from the DNA. The repertoire consists of some 180,000 clones, with 65% to 90% occurring once and the leading ten covering approximately 13%. Sequencing was performed on peripheral blood. This TCR came from a human donor in a cohort sampled during active COVID-19.

In nucleotides, the CDR3 is TGTGCCAGCAGCTCTCCGGGACAGGGGAGTGAAAAACTGTTTTTT. Its protein product is CASSSPGQGSEKLFF. The chain couples TRBV5-5 to TRBJ1-4; TRBD1 matches 10 bases. CDR3 length equals 15 residues. Germline CDR1 and CDR2: SGHKS and YYEKEE (reference sequence). Trimming at V came to 3 bases and at J to 7 bases, leaving 6 bases not matched to a gene.